This T cell receptor (beta chain) was obtained from a study of blood T cells in healthy people across ages. Study-wide points: A roughly linear fall in TCR beta diversity per million T cells was seen with increasing age.

Details on this clonotype: Its specificity is unknown.

Germline V lookup: CDR1 SEHNR, CDR2 FQNEAQ (reference sequence). The length of the CDR3 is 12 residues. V was trimmed by 3 bases and J by 12 bases, leaving 15 bases between them. Using a J-beta primer mix together with a sample-barcoded 5' primer, a second PCR was run for about 7 to 12 cycles. Using its own MiXCR run on the 5' RACE reads, TCRdb lists one record per CDR3 protein. The sample lists roughly 1.5 million distinct CDR3 sequences, approximately 43% seen once, with about 4.1% in the top ten. This clonotype was sampled from a woman between 18 and 30 years old in good health. This rearrangement joins TRBV7-9 to TRBJ2-7; no clear D gene. Input material: blood. The CDR3 reads CASSFSPSSMYF. Here the CDR3 DNA reads TGTGCCAGCAGCTTCAGTCCCTCAAGCATGTACTTC. The full variable domain, rest sourced from reference TRBV7-9 and TRBJ2-7, is DTGVSQNPRHKITKRGQNVTFRCDPISEHNRLYWYRQTLGQGPEFLTYFQNEAQLEKSRLLSDRFSAERPKGSFSTLEIQRTEQGDSAMYLCASSFSPSSMYFGPGTRLTVT.